This T cell receptor (beta chain) was recorded in a study of naive and memory T cell subsets (dated by TCRdb to the late 2010s). Context from the whole study: In the figure summarizing the skin biopsy and whole blood samples, approximately ten blood donors, 7 tuberculin skin test biopsies and 3 saline control biopsies were reported. As previously described, skin biopsies were taken from tuberculin skin test sites or from saline-injected control sites and processed for RNA extraction. PCR2 was typically run as a SYBR Green qPCR and stopped at a set threshold, although low-input samples could use end-point PCR of approximately 6 cycles instead. Study-wide findings and limitations: TCR sequences were reportedly recovered from both types of skin biopsy, with far more TCRs being found at tuberculin skin test sites. The larger number of TCRs found at tuberculin skin test sites was interpreted as T cell infiltration of a delayed type IV hypersensitivity reaction. The RNA-based method was acknowledged as potentially sensitive to TCR transcript changes with T cell activation and differentiation. The paper did not give details on skin biopsy collection and RNA processing but referred to earlier studies for those details.

Receptor amplification or capture employed UMI-ligation and nested PCR. The ligated cDNA was amplified in four rounds of PCR with nested alpha and beta constant region primers together with the SP2 primer. For the blood and skin samples, TCR RNA was reverse transcribed with SuperScript IV using primers for the alpha and beta constant regions. An oligonucleotide carrying the Illumina SP2 primer and a UMI was ligated to the cDNA 3' end using T4 RNA ligase 1. To prevent hairpin formation, the 12-nucleotide UMI was made up of two random hexamers with an eight-base spacer between them. TCR alpha and beta chain libraries were processed separately from the second PCR onward, with dual indexing for multiplexing. After pooling, the indexed libraries were analyzed by capillary electrophoresis and sequenced on either an Illumina MiSeq or NextSeq. PhiX DNA at about 4.5-8% was spiked into libraries to increase base diversity and improve cluster recognition. Per the original workflow: UMIs were extracted from read 2 by Demultiplexor and combined with the TCR sequence from read 1, and reads were split according to sample indices. V and J genes and V-J junctions were identified by Decombinator, which gave every TCR a five-part identifier that included V and J deletions. Collapsinator used UMIs to correct sequencing errors and PCR amplification heterogeneity, producing a UMI-based abundance for each TCR. CDR3Translator converted identifiers to nucleotide sequence, translated to amino acids, and extracted CDR3 regions using terminal motifs. After normalization to the amount of input RNA, the error-corrected alpha and beta TCR counts from blood and from skin were compared. TCRdb reworked the public reads: Q25 trimming with fastp, MiXCR clone assembly, productive beta chains retained. Entries are consolidated by CDR3 protein sequence, retaining the most common genes and DNA. TCRdb assigned the V and J calls; the authors' analysis was not used. The sample yields 14,000 or so distinct CDR3 sequences; 5.2% were counted once. The top ten clones comprise 8.2% of the sample.

The treatment or condition label corresponds to: skin biopsy from PPD injection site in Mantoux-positive individual. A robust, sensitive protocol for the amplification, sequencing and analysis of TCRs was described in the study, in which 3' ligation of a UMI-containing oligonucleotide to TCR cDNA was used. Tuberculin skin test biopsies came from sites injected with PPD in individuals with a positive Mantoux test. Total RNA was treated with RQ1 DNase, without cell sorting, prior to reverse transcription, with an input of about 1 to 1000 ng being targeted. To check how robust the pipeline was in samples where T cells make up a minority population, libraries were built from skin biopsies and whole blood. Via the germline V gene, CDR1 is SGHTA and CDR2 FQGTGA. V gives up 5 bases and J gives up 1 base, and the segment between their germline ends measures 8 bases. Reading from cysteine to phenylalanine, the CDR3 counts 13 amino acids. Only the CDR3 DNA is retained, 39 bases long and in frame from the first base.

This clonotype was detected many times. Which antigen it targets is not known. Base-call qualities are not available, and no considerably larger clone is one nucleotide away. Here the sequenced sample was skin, taken from a tuberculin skin test site. The sequence joins TRBV7-3 to TRBJ1-1; no D gene can be assigned with confidence. The clonotype comes from an adult in good health. The CDR3 region reads CASSKYRNTEAFF. The base sequence is TGTGCCAGCAGCAAGTACAGGAACACTGAAGCTTTCTTT.